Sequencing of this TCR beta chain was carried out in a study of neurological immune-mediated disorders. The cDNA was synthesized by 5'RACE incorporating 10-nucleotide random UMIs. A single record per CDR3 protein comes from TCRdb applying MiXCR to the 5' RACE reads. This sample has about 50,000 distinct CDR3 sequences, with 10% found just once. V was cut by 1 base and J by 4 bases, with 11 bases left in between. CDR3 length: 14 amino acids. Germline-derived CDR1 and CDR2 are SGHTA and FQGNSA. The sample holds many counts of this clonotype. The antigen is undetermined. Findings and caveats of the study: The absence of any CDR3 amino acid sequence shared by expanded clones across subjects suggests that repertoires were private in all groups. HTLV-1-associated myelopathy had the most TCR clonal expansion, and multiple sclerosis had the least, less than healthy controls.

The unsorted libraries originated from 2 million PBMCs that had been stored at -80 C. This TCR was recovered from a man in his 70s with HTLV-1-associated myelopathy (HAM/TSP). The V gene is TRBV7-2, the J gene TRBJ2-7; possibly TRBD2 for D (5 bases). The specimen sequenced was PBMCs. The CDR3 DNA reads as TGTGCCAGCAGCTTAGAAGTCAGGAGGTACGAGCAGTACTTC. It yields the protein CASSLEVRRYEQYF.